This is a list of T cell receptor beta chains from one sample in a study of T cell repertoires in cytomegalovirus infection. These receptors lack a known antigen. From the reads, TCRdb called clonotypes with MiXCR, one entry per CDR3 protein. The data contain 400,000 to 600,000 distinct CDR3 sequences, about 42% of them singletons. The source material was cultured PBMCs, sampled from culture after CMV antigen stimulation. The receptor source for this set is a human donor in good health (CMV status not recorded). Some clones in this sample may be carry-over from other donors' samples. The CDR3 runs from the conserved cysteine through the conserved F or W. The D gene is left open where the match is weak. Where a row states a size, it is once, few, many or the class of an expanded clone; other rows omit it.

>many|TRBJ2-2|TRBV7-2|-
CASSFGRAATGELFF
TGTGCCAGCAGCTTCGGGCGGGCGGCAACCGGGGAGCTGTTTTTT
>-|TRBJ2-3|TRBV9|-
CASSPIRVDTQYF
TGTGCCAGCAGTCCCATCCGTGTGGATACGCAGTATTTT
>-|TRBJ2-3|TRBV11-2|-
CASSEYGLITDTQYF
TGTGCCAGCAGCGAATACGGACTTATCACAGATACGCAGTATTTT
>-|TRBJ2-7|TRBV20-1|-
CSARPSMQLEQYF
TGCAGTGCTAGACCCAGTATGCAGCTCGAGCAGTACTTC
>few|TRBJ1-1|TRBV7-2|-
CASSPTQVRTEAFF
TGTGCCAGCAGCCCGACTCAGGTTAGGACTGAAGCTTTCTTT
>once|TRBJ1-5|TRBV10-2|-
CASSDFAGLNQPQHF
TGCGCCAGCAGTGATTTCGCAGGACTTAATCAGCCCCAGCATTTT
>-|TRBJ2-1|TRBV15|-
CATSKGGAGSNEQFF
TGTGCCACCTCCAAAGGGGGCGCCGGGAGCAATGAGCAGTTCTTC
>-|TRBJ2-2|TRBV20-1|-
CSARAHGGELFF
TGCAGTGCTAGAGCCCATGGGGGGGAGCTGTTTTTT
>-|TRBJ2-2|TRBV18|-
CASSPRESVAGELFF
TGTGCCAGCTCACCCCGAGAGAGCGTCGCCGGGGAGCTGTTTTTT
>-|TRBJ2-1|TRBV7-2|-
CASRPTGTRIVEQFF
TGTGCCAGCAGACCGACCGGGACCAGAATAGTTGAGCAGTTCTTC
>-|TRBJ1-3|TRBV20-1|-
CSAGGISGNTIYF
TGCAGTGCTGGCGGGATTTCTGGAAACACCATATATTTT
>few|TRBJ1-4|TRBV7-2|-
CASTYGEKLFF
TGTGCCAGCACCTACGGGGAAAAACTGTTTTTT
>once|TRBJ2-4|TRBV20-1|TRBD1
CSARDLQGAFNIQYF
TGCAGTGCTAGAGATCTACAGGGGGCTTTTAACATTCAGTACTTC
>-|TRBJ2-1|TRBV4-3|-
CASSQDGLARRNEQFF
TGCGCCAGCAGCCAAGATGGGCTAGCCCGTAGGAATGAGCAGTTCTTC
>many|TRBJ1-3|TRBV7-2|-
CASSYGTRHSGNTIYF
TGTGCCAGCAGCTACGGCACTCGGCACTCTGGAAACACCATATATTTT
>-|TRBJ1-6|TRBV19|-
CASSIVGGNNSPLHF
TGTGCCAGTAGTATAGTCGGCGGAAATAATTCACCCCTCCACTTT
>few|TRBJ2-1|TRBV7-2|TRBD2
CASSLTIAGASYNEQFF
TGTGCCAGCAGCTTGACAATAGCGGGAGCCTCCTACAATGAGCAGTTCTTC
>-|TRBJ1-4|TRBV27|-
CASRPGPRLEKLFF
TGTGCCAGCAGGCCGGGACCCCGGCTTGAAAAACTGTTTTTT